This T cell receptor beta chain was observed in a study of regulatory T cells in long-lasting Graves disease. This CDR3 has 15 amino acids. Trimming removed 2 bases from V and 7 bases from J, with 18 bases in between. For TCR beta, libraries came from iRepertoire HTBI primers and Arm-PCR of CDR3 regions. TCRdb re-called the multiplex PCR reads through MiXCR, storing one row per CDR3 protein. This sample has around 320,000 distinct CDR3 sequences; approximately 15% occur once, and the top ten carry less than 35%. The sample's time point: newly diagnosed GD, antithyroid drugs for less than 3 months. PBMC RNA was the source of the TCR library. The same sample was also studied in work on T cells in Graves' hyperthyroidism and ophthalmopathy. In that study: Researchers barred patients who had uncontrolled infection, other autoimmune disease, pregnancy or lactation. Most thyroid clonotypes expanded above 0.001 were also detected in blood.

J is TRBJ2-7 and V is TRBV12-3 or TRBV12-4; weak D call: TRBD1 (7 bases). The receptor was derived from a man aged 40-50 years with Graves disease. The specimen was peripheral blood mononuclear cells (PBMCs), collected at new diagnosis, from a patient treated with antithyroid drugs. The CDR3 is CASSLRRDSLGEQYF. Here the CDR3 DNA reads TGTGCCAGCAGTTTAAGGAGGGACAGCCTGGGTGAGCAGTACTTC.